The clone carrying this TCR beta chain was counted many times. Its antigen is unknown. Assay used: immunoSEQ multiplex PCR; TCRdb lists only in-frame clones, some missing. This sample yields some 1 million clones, of which roughly 80% are seen a single time; about 1.5% belongs to the top ten. The data stem from a study of shared clonotypes between healthy human individuals. Whole-study results and caveats: Of the naive CD4 clonotypes, around 4.8% were shared across a handful of donors. Donor clonotype sharing was expected to depend on sequencing depth. Among non-shared clonotypes, generation probabilities were lower than among those shared by all four donors.

The source material was memory CD4+ T cells sorted from blood. Specified subset: CD45RA-negative fraction. The origin of this receptor is a man aged 18 to 30 in good health.

CDR3 sequence: CASSLQGTYYNEQFF. In nucleotides, the CDR3 is TGTGCCAGCAGCCTCCAGGGGACTTATTACAATGAGCAGTTCTTC. V gene TRBV9 combines with J gene TRBJ2-1; perhaps D is TRBD1 or TRBD2 (6 bases each). V was clipped by 4 bases and J by 4 bases, with 15 bases between them. The CDR3 contains 15 residues. The germline V gene has CDR1 SGDLS and CDR2 YYNGEE.